This entry lists 16 T cell receptor beta chains sequenced from one sample in a study of T cells in Graves' hyperthyroidism and ophthalmopathy (dated by TCRdb to about 2019). Library prep was done by multiplex PCR. Instrument used: Illumina HiSeq 2000. The TCR beta CDR3 regions were amplified from RNA transcripts. For the first round of RT-PCR on the TCR CDR3, the HTBI primer set was used together with the Qiagen OneStep RT-PCR kit. TCRdb reworked the public reads: Q25 trimming with fastp, MiXCR clone assembly, productive beta chains retained. Each record represents a unique CDR3 protein, reported with the most common genes and DNA among its rows. This sample lists more than 550,000 distinct CDR3 sequences; roughly 17% were detected once. The top ten clonotypes cover 15% of the sample. Material: blood. The receptors were sampled from a man between 50 and 59 years old with Graves' hyperthyroidism.

This clonotype was recorded many times. The V call is TRBV5-1, the J call TRBJ2-3, with D maybe TRBD2 (6 bases). Germline V lookup: CDR1 SGHRS, CDR2 YFSETQ. Trimming removed 6 bases at V and 0 bases at J, with 17 bases between. The CDR3 contains 16 residues. The CDR3 nucleotides are TGCGCCAGCACCCTACCCGACGGGACTAGCACAGATACGCAGTATTTT. This sequence encodes CASTLPDGTSTDTQYF.

The V call is TRBV5-1, the J call TRBJ1-4, with TRBD1 as a possible D gene (5 bases). CDR1 is SGHRS, CDR2 YFSETQ, per germline. V was trimmed by 6 bases and J by 3 bases, leaving 15 bases between them. CDR3 length: 15 residues. This chain's CDR3 is CASKGRGASNEKLFF. The CDR3 nucleotides read TGCGCCAGCAAAGGTCGAGGGGCGTCTAATGAAAAACTGTTTTTT.

This clonotype was counted ten times or more. The chain couples TRBV6-1 to TRBJ2-5, with TRBD1 matching over 9 bases. V was pared by 7 bases and J by 2 bases, with 14 bases of the junction left unmatched. Germline values: CDR1 MNHNS, CDR2 SASEGT. The CDR3 is made up of 17 amino acids. The CDR3 DNA follows: TGTGCCAGCACCGAAGGCACCGGGACAGGGAAACAAGAGACCCAGTACTTC. Protein sequence: CASTEGTGTGKQETQYF.

The V call is TRBV20-1, the J call TRBJ2-1; perhaps TRBD2 as D (5 bases). V lost 0 bases to trimming and J lost 3 bases, with 9 bases between them. The CDR3 extends over 14 amino acids. Germline loops: CDR1 DFQATT, CDR2 SNEGSKA (reference sequence). CDR3: CSAREASIYNEQFF. The CDR3 region has the DNA TGCAGTGCTAGAGAGGCTAGCATCTACAATGAGCAGTTCTTC.

This clonotype was counted many times. The chain employs TRBV12-3 or TRBV12-4 and TRBJ2-4; TRBD1 or TRBD2 may be the D gene (5 bases each). Trimming pared 8 bases from V and 4 bases from J, leaving 12 bases between. This CDR3 region has 13 residues. In DNA form, the CDR3 reads TGTGCCAGCGGGCAGGGAGTAAAAAACATTCAGTACTTC. Translation: CASGQGVKNIQYF.

In its sample, this clonotype was seen a few times. The chain is built from TRBV14 and TRBJ1-1; no firm D call. The CDR3 is 14 amino acids. The germline V gene encodes CDR1 SGHDN and CDR2 FVKESK. V was trimmed by 0 bases and J by 1 base, leaving 6 bases between them. Here the CDR3 DNA reads TGTGCCAGCAGCCAAGATGAGAGGAACACTGAAGCTTTCTTT. Its translation: CASSQDERNTEAFF.

The chain is built from TRBV24-1 and TRBJ1-5; 8 bases line up with TRBD1. In germline, CDR1 is KGHDR, CDR2 SFDVKD. Unmatched junction bases numbered 6, after V lost 8 bases and J lost 4 bases. The CDR3 consists of 14 residues. The CDR3 DNA reads as TGTGCCACCAACAGGACAGGGCCAAATCAGCCCCAGCATTTT. Amino acid sequence: CATNRTGPNQPQHF.

A few counts support this clonotype. The J gene is TRBJ1-2, the V gene TRBV29-1; 10 bases map to TRBD1. Germline V gene lookup returns CDR1 SQVTM and CDR2 ANQGSEA. The V gene end was trimmed by 5 bases and the J gene end by 8 bases; junction bases not matched to a gene: 5. The CDR3 covers 12 residues. As DNA, the CDR3 is TGCAGCGTTCTGACAGGGGGCCAAGGCTACACCTTC. It translates to CSVLTGGQGYTF.

This clonotype showed up many times. V and J are TRBV6-1 and TRBJ1-1; D is uncertain. Germline V gives CDR1 MNHNS, CDR2 SASEGT. Trimming removed 7 bases at V and 1 base at J, with 10 bases between. This CDR3 spans 13 amino acids. The CDR3 loop is CASNQQRNTEAFF. The CDR3 nucleotides read TGTGCCAGCAACCAACAGCGGAACACTGAAGCTTTCTTT.

The rearrangement uses TRBV7-2 and TRBJ2-4, with TRBD2 matching 10 bases. Germline V gene lookup returns CDR1 SGHTA and CDR2 FQGNSA. The CDR3 loop spans 15 amino acids. The trim removed 2 bases at V and 6 bases at J, leaving 4 bases unmatched. CDR3 nucleotides: TGTGCCAGCAGCTTATTTCTAGCGGGAGTAAACATTCAGTACTTC. Protein product: CASSLFLAGVNIQYF.

In its sample, this clonotype was seen many times. The chain links TRBV9 to TRBJ2-1, with D maybe TRBD1 (8 bases). The CDR3 is 14 amino acids. Trimming took 10 bases from V and 6 from J, leaving 20 bases between them. Per germline, CDR1 SGDLS and CDR2 YYNGEE. CDR3 amino acids: CAQGAGALGNEQFF. The CDR3 DNA sequence: TGTGCCCAGGGGGCGGGAGCTTTGGGCAATGAGCAGTTCTTC.

This clonotype was picked up many times. The CDR3 DNA follows: TGTGCCAGCAGACCCGGACTAGCGGGAGTGTACAATGAGCAGTTCTTC. This translates into CASRPGLAGVYNEQFF. The V call is TRBV2, the J call TRBJ2-1; 13 positions match TRBD2. V trimming: 6 bases; J trimming: 4 bases; junction bases outside the gene matches: 6. CDR1 SNHLY and CDR2 FYNNEI come from the germline V gene. There are 16 residues in the CDR3.

The sample holds a few counts of this clonotype. The genes are TRBV11-2 and TRBJ2-7; 8 bases agree with TRBD2. The CDR3 consists of 15 residues. V lost 4 bases, J lost 6 bases, and 11 bases stayed unmatched. Germline CDR1 and CDR2: SGHAT and FQNNGV. The CDR3 spells CASSWGAGGLSEQYF. The CDR3 DNA reads as TGTGCCAGCAGCTGGGGCGCGGGAGGTCTATCCGAGCAGTACTTC. Full variable domain (rest looked up from reference TRBV11-2 and TRBJ2-7): EAGVAQSPRYKIIEKRQSVAFWCNPISGHATLYWYQQILGQGPKLLIQFQNNGVVDDSQLPKDRFSAERLKGVDSTLKIQPAKLEDSAVYLCASSWGAGGLSEQYFGPGTRLTVT.

As for this clonotype: This sequence may be a read error, since a much larger clone differs from it by one base. The conserved final phenylalanine or tryptophan is absent from the CDR3, which likely points to a read error. The chain joins TRBV30 to TRBJ2-5, with D unclear. This CDR3 is 14 amino acids long. Trimming pared 0 bases from V and 5 bases from J, leaving 13 bases between. Germline CDR1 and CDR2: GTSNPN and SVGIG (reference sequence). CDR3 region: CAWSVLLGWETQYL. As DNA, the CDR3 is TGTGCCTGGAGTGTACTGTTAGGATGGGAGACCCAGTACCTC.

Many counts were recorded for this clonotype. The chain is built from TRBV5-1 and TRBJ1-1; D possibly corresponds to TRBD1 (6 bases). The CDR3 is made up of 15 amino acids. Germline CDR1 is SGHRS and CDR2 is YFSETQ. Trimming removed 0 bases at V and 4 bases at J, with 13 bases between. As DNA, the CDR3 is TGCGCCAGCAGCTTGGAGGCGGGGGCGATCACTGAAGCTTTCTTT. This codes for CASSLEAGAITEAFF.

This chain links TRBV5-1 with TRBJ2-4; 8 nucleotides match TRBD2. CDR1 SGHRS and CDR2 YFSETQ come from the germline V gene. This CDR3 spans 15 amino acids. The junction had 6 bases not matched to a gene; V was cut back by 0 bases and J by 7 bases. In DNA, the CDR3 is TGCGCCAGCAGCTTGGAACCAGCGGGAGACAACATTCAGTACTTC. This translates into CASSLEPAGDNIQYF.